This T cell receptor beta chain derives from a study of a mutant IDH1 vaccine in newly diagnosed glioma. Study as a whole: Most had both radiotherapy and temozolomide beforehand; others had only one.

CDR1 SGDLS and CDR2 YYNGEE come from the germline V gene. Trimming took 0 bases from V and 7 from J; bases not matched to a gene: 6. The CDR3 totals 15 residues. The time point is: baseline, week 1 (first vaccination visit). Treatment here: pre-vaccination baseline after standard-of-care therapy. New WHO grade 3 or 4 astrocytomas that were IDH1-mutant and ATRX-lost occurred in the donors. Points from the study as a whole: Pseudoprogression apparently tracked independently of changes in top peripheral T cell clonotypes.

Points on this clone: Antigen unknown.

Sequencing used immunoSEQ multiplex PCR; TCRdb keeps in-frame clones, though not all of them. The profile shows tens of thousands of clones, almost 85% of them singletons. The sample here was PBMCs, taken from a glioma patient treated with radiotherapy, temozolomide or both. The receptor was derived from a man aged 25-45 years with glioma. The chain combines TRBV9 with TRBJ2-1, with 8 bases identical to TRBD1. The CDR3 loop reads CASSVEGRGRNEQFF. DNA of the CDR3: TGTGCCAGCAGCGTAGAGGGCAGGGGGCGGAATGAGCAGTTCTTC.